This T cell receptor (beta chain) was documented in a study of spatial heterogeneity in lung cancer (dated by TCRdb to about 2019). For context, the study as a whole: Beta-chain transcripts were consistently detected in greater numbers than alpha-chain transcripts, which likely reflects a higher abundance of beta-chain transcripts. In non-small cell lung cancer, the study made a quantitative comparison of TCR alpha and beta repertoires among multiple tumor regions, matched nontumor lung and blood. In the raw uncorrected reads, each unique combination of TCR and UMI appeared more than ten times on average. At surgery, both alpha and beta chains were TCR-sequenced in under 250 tumor regions, approximately 64 matched nontumor lung samples and over 50 PBMC samples. Nonsynonymous mutation counts, determined by whole-exome sequencing of tumor tissue, were related to TCR repertoire features. In tumor regions, TCR transcript counts showed a strong correlation with a T cell transcriptional module score derived from matched bulk RNA-seq.

Receptors were amplified or captured by 5' RACE. TCRdb shows the sequencer as NextSeq 500. The TCR library protocol attached a unique molecular identifier to each TCR cDNA molecule to allow correction of PCR and sequencing errors. Turning to the authors' computational methods: Decombinator tools were used for TCR identification, UMI-based error correction and CDR3 extraction. Expanded TCRs were defined as those above a frequency of 2 per 1,000, corresponding to the top 1% of the tumor frequency distribution. Expanded tumor TCRs were classed as regional if statistically deemed absent (corrected P<0.05) from at least one tumor region, otherwise ubiquitous. Rényi diversity was computed with the R vegan package after subsampling each repertoire 100 times to 5,000 TCRs. CDR3 similarity networks were constructed using string-kernel similarity of amino acid triplets, with links drawn between CDR3s whose pairwise similarity was above 0.82. In TCRdb, the public reads were trimmed at Q25 with fastp and aligned with MiXCR, with productive beta chains retained. Rows are combined by CDR3 protein, so each entry shows the most common genes and DNA. The V and J calls were determined by TCRdb, not by the authors. This sample gives some 25,000 distinct CDR3 sequences in total; under 8.5% of them show up just once. In total, the top ten clones hold approximately 23% of the sample.

The time point label corresponds to: sample taken at primary tumor resection. Samples were obtained from about 69 patients with early-stage, untreated non-small cell lung cancer from the lung TRACERx cohort. Whole RNA extracted from tumor and nontumor lung tissue, or from cryopreserved PBMC samples, was used for TCR sequencing without cell sorting. Patients were selected for TCR sequencing only if sufficient RNA was available from at least two tumor regions. Before being selected, tumor and adjacent nontumor lung specimens were reviewed by a lung pathologist. Trimming leaves V shorter by 5 bases and J shorter by 5 bases, with the junction holding 6 bases beyond the gene matches. Looking up the germline V gene (reference sequence) yields CDR1 MNHEY and CDR2 SMNVEV. From cysteine to phenylalanine, the CDR3 is 14 amino acids long. The retained sequence is limited to the CDR3, 42 bases, with the frame set at the first base.

Beyond this particular receptor, the publication reports: TCR-seq was estimated to cover only roughly 6.8% of tumor T cells for alpha chains and about 13% for beta chains. Confirming at a functional level the hypothesis that regional TCRs recognize regional mutations was considered to require additional single-cell paired TCR alpha and beta sequencing. Counts of ubiquitous and regional expanded TCRs correlated with counts of ubiquitous and regional nonsynonymous mutations, respectively. The tumor nonsynonymous mutation count correlated with the number of expanded intratumoral alpha and beta TCRs.

Of note for this clonotype: It lacks a known antigen. No quality values exist for individual bases; no much larger clone is one base distant.

This TCR was sampled from a male donor with early-stage non-small cell lung cancer. The chain employs TRBV27 and TRBJ2-7; 10 bases in the middle match TRBD1. The specimen was lung tumor tissue, collected at surgery. The DNA sequence is given as TGTGCCAGCAGTCTCCGGACAGGGGGAAACGAGCAGTACTTC. This gives the protein CASSLRTGGNEQYF.